This T cell receptor (beta chain) appears in the sequencing data of a study of graft-versus-host responses after intestinal transplantation. Study background: Isolated intestinal, liver-intestinal, or multivisceral transplants had been given to the recipients.

Comments on this clone: Its matching antigen is unknown.

CDR3 length: 15 residues. From germline, CDR1 is SGHVS and CDR2 FQNEAQ. The V segment lost 5 bases and the J segment 2 bases; nucleotides outside the gene matches: 7. Notes on the study in general: Some GvH clones appeared in ileal mucosa or blood before recipient bone marrow. Those patients showing graft-donor T cell macrochimerism displayed high graft-versus-host to host-versus-graft clonal ratios in allografts.

Profiled with immunoSEQ multiplex PCR; TCRdb holds only in-frame clones, not every one. The repertoire consists of about 31,000 clones, with about 79% occurring once and the leading ten covering around a fifth. Source: unstimulated CD8+ T cells sorted from spleen or lymph node cells, taken before intestinal transplant. This chain connects TRBV7-8 to TRBJ2-7, with 9 positions matching TRBD2. The receptor comes from a human donor who received an intestinal transplant. The CDR3 nucleotides read TGTGCCAGCAGCCAGCGGACTAGCGTAGCCTACGAGCAGTACTTC. Protein: CASSQRTSVAYEQYF.